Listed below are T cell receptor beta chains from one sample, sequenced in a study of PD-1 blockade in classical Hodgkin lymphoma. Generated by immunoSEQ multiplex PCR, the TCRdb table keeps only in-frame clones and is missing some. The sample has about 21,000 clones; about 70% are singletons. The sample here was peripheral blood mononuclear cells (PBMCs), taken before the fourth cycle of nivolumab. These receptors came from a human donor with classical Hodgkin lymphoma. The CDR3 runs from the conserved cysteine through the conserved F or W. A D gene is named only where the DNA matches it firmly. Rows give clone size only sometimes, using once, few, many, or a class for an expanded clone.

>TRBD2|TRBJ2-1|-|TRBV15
TGTGCCACCAGGGATAGCGGGAGGTTCCACAATGAGCAGTTCTTC
CATRDSGRFHNEQFF
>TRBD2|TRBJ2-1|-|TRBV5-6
TGTGCCAGCAGCTTGGACCAAGCGGGAGGGGGGTACAATGAGCAGTTCTTC
CASSLDQAGGGYNEQFF
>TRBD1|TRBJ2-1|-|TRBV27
TGTGCCAGCAGTCTCGGGACAGGGTTTGATGAGCAGTTCTTC
CASSLGTGFDEQFF
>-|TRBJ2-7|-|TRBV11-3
TGTGCCAGCAGCTTAGCACAGAAAAACGAGCAGTACTTC
CASSLAQKNEQYF
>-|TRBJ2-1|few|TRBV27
TGTGCCAGCAGTTGGCGGTTGGACAGCCGGGTCTACAATGAGCAGTTCTTC
CASSWRLDSRVYNEQFF
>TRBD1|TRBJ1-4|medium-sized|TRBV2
TGTGCCAGCAGTTTTGACAGGGAAAATGAAAAACTGTTTTTT
CASSFDRENEKLFF
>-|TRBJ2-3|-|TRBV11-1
TGTGCCAGCAGCTTAGTGTCAGGGGCCTCTAGCACAGATACGCAGTATTTT
CASSLVSGASSTDTQYF
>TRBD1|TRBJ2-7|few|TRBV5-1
TGCGCCAGCAGCAGGACAGGGGGTGGGCTGAACGAGCAGTACTTC
CASSRTGGGLNEQYF
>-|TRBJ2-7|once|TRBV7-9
TGTGCCAGCAGCTTAGCGTCGGCCTACGAGCAGTACTTC
CASSLASAYEQYF
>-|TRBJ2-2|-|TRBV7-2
TGTGCCAGCAGCTTAGTCGGACAGCGCACCGGGGAGCTGTTTTTT
CASSLVGQRTGELFF
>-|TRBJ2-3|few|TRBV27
TGTGCCAGCAGTTTATCAAACGACCCATGGCAATACACAGATACGCAGTATTTT
CASSLSNDPWQYTDTQYF
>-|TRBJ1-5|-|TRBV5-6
TGTGCCAGCAGCTTGGCCAAGGTGGGCAATCAGCCCCAGCATTTT
CASSLAKVGNQPQHF
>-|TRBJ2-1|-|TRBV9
TGTGCCAGCAGCACTGGACCGGGGGCTGAGCAGTTCTTC
CASSTGPGAEQFF
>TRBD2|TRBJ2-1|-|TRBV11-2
TGTGCCTCCAGACCGGGAGGGCCAATTAAAAATGAGCAGTTCTTC
CASRPGGPIKNEQFF
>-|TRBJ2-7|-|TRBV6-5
TGTGCCAGCAGTTACGAGGCGGGCCGAAACTACGAGCAGTACTTC
CASSYEAGRNYEQYF
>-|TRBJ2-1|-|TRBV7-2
TGTGCCAGCAGCTTAGCGAGGTACAATGAGCAGTTCTTC
CASSLARYNEQFF
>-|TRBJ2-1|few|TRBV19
TGTGCCAGTAGTATAGATCCAAAGGCGGGTAGCCCCAATGAGCAGTTCTTC
CASSIDPKAGSPNEQFF
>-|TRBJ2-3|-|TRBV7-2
TGTGCCAGCAGCCCCGAAGAAGGTCGACATACGCAGTATTTT
CASSPEEGRHTQYF
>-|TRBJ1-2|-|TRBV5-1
TGCGCCAGCAGCTTGGGCGGGCTTGGCTATGGCTACACCTTC
CASSLGGLGYGYTF
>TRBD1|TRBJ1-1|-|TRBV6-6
TGTGCCAGCAGTTACACCGCCAGGGGGCGCAACACTGAAGCTTTCTTT
CASSYTARGRNTEAFF
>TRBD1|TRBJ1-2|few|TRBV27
TGTGCCAGCAGGCTGAATGGACAGGGAGGGTCAGGTGGCTACACCTTC
CASRLNGQGGSGGYTF
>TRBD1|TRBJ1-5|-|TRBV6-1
TGTGCCAGCAGTAGTATGAGGACAGGGAATCAGCCCCAGCATTTT
CASSSMRTGNQPQHF
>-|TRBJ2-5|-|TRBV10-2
TGCGCCAGCAGTATAGCTAGCGCACGGGAGACCCAGTACTTC
CASSIASARETQYF
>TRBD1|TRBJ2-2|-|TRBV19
TGTGCCAGTAGCCCGGGACAGTCCACCGGGGAGCTGTTTTTT
CASSPGQSTGELFF
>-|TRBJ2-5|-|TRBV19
TGTGCCAGTAGTATCGTGCTAGGGGAGACCCAGTACTTC
CASSIVLGETQYF
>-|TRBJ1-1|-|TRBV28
TGTGCCAGTAGCTTGCCTGGGCAACATGTTGAAGCTTTCTTT
CASSLPGQHVEAFF
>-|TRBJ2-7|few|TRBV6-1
TGTGCCAGCAGAAATCCATCAGGGGCCGAGCAGTACTTC
CASRNPSGAEQYF
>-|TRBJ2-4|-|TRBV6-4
TGTGCCAGCTCGGTGACGGCCAAAAACATTCAGTACTTC
CASSVTAKNIQYF
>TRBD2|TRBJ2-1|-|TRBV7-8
TGTGCCACCTCGGGGACTAGCGGGAGTTTTAAGCAGTTCTTC
CATSGTSGSFKQFF
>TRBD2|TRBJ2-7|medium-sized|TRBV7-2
TGTGCCAGCAGTGCCGGGACTAGCGGGATTAGGTCCTACGAGCAGTACTTC
CASSAGTSGIRSYEQYF
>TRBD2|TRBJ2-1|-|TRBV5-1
TGCGCCAGCAGCTTCGACGGGGTGATTAGACTAGCGGGAGGGCGTAGTGAGCAGTTCTTC
CASSFDGVIRLAGGRSEQFF
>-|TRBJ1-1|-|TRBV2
TGTGCCAGCACGGGGGATAACATGAACACTGAAGCTTTCTTT
CASTGDNMNTEAFF
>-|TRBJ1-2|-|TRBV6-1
-
CARETGWAVGTF
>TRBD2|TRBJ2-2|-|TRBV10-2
TGCGCCAGCAGACTAGCGGGAGGGCGAGCGGGGGAGCTGTTTTTT
CASRLAGGRAGELFF
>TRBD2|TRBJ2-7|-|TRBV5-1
TGCGCCAGCAGCTTGGATTCTAGCGGGAACTACGAGCAGTACTTC
CASSLDSSGNYEQYF
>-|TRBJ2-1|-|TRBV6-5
TGTGCCAGCAGACGACTAGAGCAGTTCTTC
CASRRLEQFF
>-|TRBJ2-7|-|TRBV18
TGTGCCAGCTCACCCGGAGGCGGGTATTCCTACGAGCAGTACTTC
CASSPGGGYSYEQYF
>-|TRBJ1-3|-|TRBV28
TGTGCCAGCAGTATGTCTGGAAACACCATATATTTT
CASSMSGNTIYF
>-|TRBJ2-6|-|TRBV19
TGTGCCAGTAGTGACCCGGGACTCCTCCTCTCTGGGGCCAACGTCCTGACTTTC
CASSDPGLLLSGANVLTF
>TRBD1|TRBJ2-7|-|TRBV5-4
TGTGCCAGCACCAAGATTACCGGGACAGATTACGAGCAGTACTTC
CASTKITGTDYEQYF
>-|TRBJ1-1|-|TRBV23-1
TGCGCCAGCACCCGGACGGGCACTGAAGCTTTCTTT
CASTRTGTEAFF
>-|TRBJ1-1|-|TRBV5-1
TGCGCCAGCAGCCTTAGCTACAGGGTAACTGAAGCTTTCTTT
CASSLSYRVTEAFF
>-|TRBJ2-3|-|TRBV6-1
TGTGCCAGCAGTGAAACAAAGGAAGATACGCAGTATTTT
CASSETKEDTQYF
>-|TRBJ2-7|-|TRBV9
TGTGCCAGCAGCGCCCGCGCCGGCGTCCTCTACGAGCAGTACTTC
CASSARAGVLYEQYF
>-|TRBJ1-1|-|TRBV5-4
TGTGCCAGCAGCCGAGGGGTGACGGACACTGAAGCTTTCTTT
CASSRGVTDTEAFF
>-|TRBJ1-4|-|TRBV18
TGTGCCAGCTCACCACAAGGGGAAAAACTGTTTTTT
CASSPQGEKLFF
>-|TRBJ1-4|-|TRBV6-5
TGTGCCAGCAGTTACTGGGGCAGGGGACGGGTTGAAAAACTGTTTTTT
CASSYWGRGRVEKLFF
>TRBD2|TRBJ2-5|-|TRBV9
TGTGCCAGCAGCGAACGGACTAGCGGGATACAAGAGACCCAGTACTTC
CASSERTSGIQETQYF
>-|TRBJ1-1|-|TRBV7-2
TGTGCCAGCAGCCTAAGGTTTTTTTCCAACACTGAAGCTTTCTTT
CASSLRFFSNTEAFF